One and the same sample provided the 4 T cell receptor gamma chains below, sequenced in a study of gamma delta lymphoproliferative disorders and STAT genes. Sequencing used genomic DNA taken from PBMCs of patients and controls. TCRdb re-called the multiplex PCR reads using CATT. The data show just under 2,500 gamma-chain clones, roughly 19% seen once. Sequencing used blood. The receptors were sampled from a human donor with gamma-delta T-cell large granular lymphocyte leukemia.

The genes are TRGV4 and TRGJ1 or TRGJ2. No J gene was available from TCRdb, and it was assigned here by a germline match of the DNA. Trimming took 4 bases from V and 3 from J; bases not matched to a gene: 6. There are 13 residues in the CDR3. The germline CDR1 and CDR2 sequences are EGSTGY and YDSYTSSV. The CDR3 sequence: CATWDSAYYKKLF. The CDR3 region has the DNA TGTGCCACCTGGGACTCTGCTTATTATAAGAAACTCTTT.

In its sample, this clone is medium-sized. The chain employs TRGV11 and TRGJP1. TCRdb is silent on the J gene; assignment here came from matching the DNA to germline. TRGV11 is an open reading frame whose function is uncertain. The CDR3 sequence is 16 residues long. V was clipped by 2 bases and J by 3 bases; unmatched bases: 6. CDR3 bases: TGTGCCTGCTGGATTAGGCTGTTGGCCACTGGTTGGTTCAAGATATTT. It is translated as CACWIRLLATGWFKIF.

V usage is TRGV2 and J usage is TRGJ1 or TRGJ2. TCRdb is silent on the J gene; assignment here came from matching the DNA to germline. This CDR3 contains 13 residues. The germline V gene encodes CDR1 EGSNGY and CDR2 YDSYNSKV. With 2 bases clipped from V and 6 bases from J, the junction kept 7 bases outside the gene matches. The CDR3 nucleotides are TGTGCCACCTGGGACGATCGGCCTTATAAGAAACTCTTT. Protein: CATWDDRPYKKLF.

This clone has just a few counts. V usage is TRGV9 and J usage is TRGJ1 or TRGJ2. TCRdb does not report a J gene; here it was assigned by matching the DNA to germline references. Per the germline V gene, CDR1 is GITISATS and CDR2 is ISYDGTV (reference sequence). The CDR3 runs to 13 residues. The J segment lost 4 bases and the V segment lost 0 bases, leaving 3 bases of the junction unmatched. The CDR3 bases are TGTGCCTTGTGGGAGGTGCGATATTATAAGAAACTCTTT. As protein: CALWEVRYYKKLF.